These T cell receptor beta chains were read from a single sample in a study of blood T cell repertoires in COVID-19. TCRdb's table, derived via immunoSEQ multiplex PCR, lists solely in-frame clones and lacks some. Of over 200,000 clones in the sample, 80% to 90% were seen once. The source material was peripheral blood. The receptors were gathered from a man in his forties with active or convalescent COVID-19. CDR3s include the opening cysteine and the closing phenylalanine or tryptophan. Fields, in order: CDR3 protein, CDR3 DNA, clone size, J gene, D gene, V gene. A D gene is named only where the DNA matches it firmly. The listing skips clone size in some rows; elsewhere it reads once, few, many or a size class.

cdr3_aa: CAWSRGEVGIEKLFF
cdr3_nt: TGTGCCTGGAGTCGAGGGGAGGTGGGGATCGAAAAACTGTTTTTT
clone_size: NA
j_call: TRBJ1-4
d_call: NA
v_call: TRBV30

cdr3_aa: CASSLAGATSYEQYF
cdr3_nt: TGTGCCAGCAGCTTAGCGGGGGCCACTTCCTACGAGCAGTACTTC
clone_size: NA
j_call: TRBJ2-7
d_call: NA
v_call: TRBV7-2

cdr3_aa: CASSLTGWNTEAFF
cdr3_nt: TGTGCCAGCAGCTTAACAGGGTGGAACACTGAAGCTTTCTTT
clone_size: NA
j_call: TRBJ1-1
d_call: NA
v_call: TRBV11-2

cdr3_aa: CASSFFPGTGDNEQFF
cdr3_nt: TGCGCCAGCAGCTTCTTCCCCGGGACAGGGGATAATGAGCAGTTCTTC
clone_size: NA
j_call: TRBJ2-1
d_call: TRBD1
v_call: TRBV5-1

cdr3_aa: CASSPKTGNGYTF
cdr3_nt: TGTGCCAGCAGCCCCAAAACAGGGAACGGCTACACCTTC
clone_size: NA
j_call: TRBJ1-2
d_call: NA
v_call: TRBV7-9

cdr3_aa: CASSLRQTIYEQYF
cdr3_nt: TGTGCCAGCAGTTTACGGCAGACAATCTACGAGCAGTACTTC
clone_size: NA
j_call: TRBJ2-7
d_call: NA
v_call: TRBV27

cdr3_aa: CASSFKPSRLSFYEQYF
cdr3_nt: TGTGCCAGCAGTTTCAAGCCTAGCCGCCTAAGTTTCTACGAGCAGTACTTC
clone_size: NA
j_call: TRBJ2-7
d_call: NA
v_call: TRBV27

cdr3_aa: CASSLVREQFF
cdr3_nt: TGTGCCAGCAGCTTAGTCAGGGAGCAGTTCTTC
clone_size: NA
j_call: TRBJ2-1
d_call: NA
v_call: TRBV7-6

cdr3_aa: CASSLATAQVHEQFF
cdr3_nt: TGCGCCAGCAGCTTAGCCACCGCGCAAGTCCATGAGCAGTTCTTC
clone_size: NA
j_call: TRBJ2-1
d_call: NA
v_call: TRBV5-1

cdr3_aa: CASSIVRRGTEAFF
cdr3_nt: TGTGCCAGTAGTATAGTTAGACGGGGGACTGAAGCTTTCTTT
clone_size: NA
j_call: TRBJ1-1
d_call: NA
v_call: TRBV19

cdr3_aa: CASSQDRNQPQHF
cdr3_nt: TGCGCCAGCAGCCAAGACAGGAATCAGCCCCAGCATTTT
clone_size: NA
j_call: TRBJ1-5
d_call: NA
v_call: TRBV4-1

cdr3_aa: CASSRDRQETQYF
cdr3_nt: TGTGCCAGCAGTCGGGACAGGCAAGAGACCCAGTACTTC
clone_size: NA
j_call: TRBJ2-5
d_call: TRBD1
v_call: TRBV2

cdr3_aa: CASSTGGATNYGYTF
cdr3_nt: TGTGCCAGCAGTACAGGTGGGGCTACTAACTATGGCTACACCTTC
clone_size: NA
j_call: TRBJ1-2
d_call: NA
v_call: TRBV25-1

cdr3_aa: CASTPRGPSYEQYF
cdr3_nt: TGTGCCAGCACCCCGAGGGGGCCCTCCTACGAGCAGTACTTC
clone_size: NA
j_call: TRBJ2-7
d_call: TRBD1
v_call: TRBV6-5

cdr3_aa: CASSPPRYGYTF
cdr3_nt: TGTGCCAGCTCACCACCGAGATATGGCTACACCTTC
clone_size: NA
j_call: TRBJ1-2
d_call: NA
v_call: TRBV18

cdr3_aa: CATSDRLANEQFF
cdr3_nt: TGTGCCACCAGTGACAGACTAGCGAATGAGCAGTTCTTC
clone_size: once
j_call: TRBJ2-1
d_call: TRBD2
v_call: TRBV24-1

cdr3_aa: CASSLLSLQNTEAFF
cdr3_nt: TGTGCCAGCAGCTTGTTAAGCCTTCAGAACACTGAAGCTTTCTTT
clone_size: NA
j_call: TRBJ1-1
d_call: NA
v_call: TRBV5-6

cdr3_aa: CASAPGQGSEKLFF
cdr3_nt: TGTGCCAGCGCCCCGGGACAGGGCAGTGAAAAACTGTTTTTT
clone_size: NA
j_call: TRBJ1-4
d_call: TRBD1
v_call: TRBV19

cdr3_aa: CASSQTGGGGDTQYF
cdr3_nt: TGCGCCAGCAGCCAGACAGGGGGAGGGGGAGATACGCAGTATTTT
clone_size: NA
j_call: TRBJ2-3
d_call: TRBD1
v_call: TRBV4-3

cdr3_aa: CACQTSGQETQYF
cdr3_nt: TGTGCCTGCCAAACTAGCGGCCAAGAGACCCAGTACTTC
clone_size: NA
j_call: TRBJ2-5
d_call: TRBD2
v_call: TRBV30

cdr3_aa: CASSPGGRSGYTF
cdr3_nt: TGTGCCAGCAGTCCAGGGGGGAGAAGTGGCTACACCTTC
clone_size: NA
j_call: TRBJ1-2
d_call: TRBD1
v_call: TRBV27

cdr3_aa: CASSKDRAYEQYF
cdr3_nt: TGTGCCAGCAGTAAGGACAGGGCCTACGAGCAGTACTTC
clone_size: NA
j_call: TRBJ2-7
d_call: TRBD1
v_call: TRBV27

cdr3_aa: CAWSLQGAGYGYTF
cdr3_nt: TGTGCCTGGAGTCTACAGGGGGCCGGGTATGGCTACACCTTC
clone_size: NA
j_call: TRBJ1-2
d_call: TRBD1
v_call: TRBV30

cdr3_aa: CSVEEGAGTQHF
cdr3_nt: TGCAGCGTTGAAGAGGGGGCCGGGACCCAGCATTTT
clone_size: NA
j_call: TRBJ1-5
d_call: NA
v_call: TRBV29-1

cdr3_aa: CASSVAGGVDEQFF
cdr3_nt: TGCGCCAGCAGCGTAGCGGGAGGCGTCGATGAGCAGTTCTTC
clone_size: NA
j_call: TRBJ2-1
d_call: TRBD2
v_call: TRBV4-1

cdr3_aa: CAIRAGVGTEAFF
cdr3_nt: TGTGCCATCAGAGCGGGGGTAGGCACTGAAGCTTTCTTT
clone_size: NA
j_call: TRBJ1-1
d_call: NA
v_call: TRBV10-3

cdr3_aa: CASSKEEGGEIYEQYF
cdr3_nt: TGTGCCAGCAGCAAAGAAGAGGGCGGGGAAATCTACGAGCAGTACTTC
clone_size: NA
j_call: TRBJ2-7
d_call: NA
v_call: TRBV21-1

cdr3_aa: CASSLTGAENTIYF
cdr3_nt: TGCGCCAGCAGCTTGACAGGGGCGGAAAACACCATATATTTT
clone_size: many
j_call: TRBJ1-3
d_call: TRBD1
v_call: TRBV5-1

cdr3_aa: CASSSLAGGVNEQFF
cdr3_nt: TGCGCCAGCAGCTCCCTAGCGGGAGGAGTCAATGAGCAGTTCTTC
clone_size: NA
j_call: TRBJ2-1
d_call: TRBD2
v_call: TRBV5-1

cdr3_aa: CATSDGSYEQYF
cdr3_nt: TGTGCCACCAGTGACGGGAGCTACGAGCAGTACTTC
clone_size: NA
j_call: TRBJ2-7
d_call: NA
v_call: TRBV24-1

cdr3_aa: CASSGAGYGYTF
cdr3_nt: TGTGCCAGCAGTGGGGCCGGGTATGGCTACACCTTC
clone_size: NA
j_call: TRBJ1-2
d_call: NA
v_call: TRBV6-2/TRBV6-3

cdr3_aa: CASSPGGIQNTEAFF
cdr3_nt: TGTGCCAGCAGCCCAGGGGGGATTCAGAACACTGAAGCTTTCTTT
clone_size: NA
j_call: TRBJ1-1
d_call: TRBD1
v_call: TRBV7-3

cdr3_aa: CASREAPARYYEQYF
cdr3_nt: TGTGCCAGCAGGGAGGCGCCGGCCCGCTACTACGAGCAGTACTTC
clone_size: NA
j_call: TRBJ2-7
d_call: NA
v_call: TRBV6-5

cdr3_aa: CASSAYRGLHGYGYTF
cdr3_nt: TGTGCCAGCAGCGCCTACAGGGGGCTTCATGGCTATGGCTACACCTTC
clone_size: NA
j_call: TRBJ1-2
d_call: TRBD1
v_call: TRBV5-8

cdr3_aa: CASSLGATGELFF
cdr3_nt: TGTGCCAGCAGCCTCGGAGCCACCGGGGAGCTGTTTTTT
clone_size: NA
j_call: TRBJ2-2
d_call: NA
v_call: TRBV9

cdr3_aa: CASSIAGQVLDTQYF
cdr3_nt: TGTGCCAGTAGTATTGCGGGACAGGTGTTAGATACGCAGTATTTT
clone_size: few
j_call: TRBJ2-3
d_call: TRBD1
v_call: TRBV19

cdr3_aa: CASSVRGPGGYTF
cdr3_nt: TGTGCCAGCAGCGTCAGGGGCCCTGGGGGCTACACCTTC
clone_size: few
j_call: TRBJ1-2
d_call: NA
v_call: TRBV11-2

cdr3_aa: CASSQGGGFNSPLHF
cdr3_nt: TGTGCCAGCAGTCAAGGGGGGGGGTTTAATTCACCCCTCCACTTT
clone_size: once
j_call: TRBJ1-6
d_call: NA
v_call: TRBV7-2

cdr3_aa: CASSARFRDRVNAEAFF
cdr3_nt: TGTGCTAGCAGCGCACGATTCCGGGACAGGGTTAATGCTGAAGCTTTCTTT
clone_size: NA
j_call: TRBJ1-1
d_call: TRBD1
v_call: TRBV7-7

cdr3_aa: CASSGWTSGSTDTQYF
cdr3_nt: TGTGCCAGCAGTGGCTGGACTAGCGGCAGCACAGATACGCAGTATTTT
clone_size: NA
j_call: TRBJ2-3
d_call: TRBD2
v_call: TRBV6-1

cdr3_aa: CATYPGDRGRNTEAFF
cdr3_nt: TGTGCCACCTACCCCGGAGACAGGGGAAGGAACACTGAAGCTTTCTTT
clone_size: NA
j_call: TRBJ1-1
d_call: TRBD1
v_call: TRBV19

cdr3_aa: CASSGLAGGKGEQFF
cdr3_nt: TGTGCCAGCAGTGGACTAGCGGGAGGTAAAGGTGAGCAGTTCTTC
clone_size: NA
j_call: TRBJ2-1
d_call: TRBD2
v_call: TRBV2

cdr3_aa: CATSSGGSNYGYTF
cdr3_nt: TGTGCCACCAGTAGTGGCGGGTCTAACTATGGCTACACCTTC
clone_size: NA
j_call: TRBJ1-2
d_call: NA
v_call: TRBV24-1

cdr3_aa: CASSEGGGYQPQHF
cdr3_nt: TGTGCCAGCAGTGAGGGAGGGGGATATCAGCCCCAGCATTTT
clone_size: NA
j_call: TRBJ1-5
d_call: NA
v_call: TRBV2

cdr3_aa: CASSPIKRQGTYEQYF
cdr3_nt: TGTGCCAGCAGCCCAATCAAAAGACAGGGAACCTACGAGCAGTACTTC
clone_size: NA
j_call: TRBJ2-7
d_call: TRBD1
v_call: TRBV11-2

cdr3_aa: CASSRAGGAEAFF
cdr3_nt: TGTGCCAGCAGTAGGGCCGGAGGCGCTGAAGCTTTCTTT
clone_size: NA
j_call: TRBJ1-1
d_call: NA
v_call: TRBV6-5

cdr3_aa: CASSSGQGLYGYTF
cdr3_nt: TGTGCCAGCAGCTCCGGACAGGGTCTCTATGGCTACACCTTC
clone_size: NA
j_call: TRBJ1-2
d_call: TRBD1
v_call: TRBV7-2

cdr3_aa: CASSLGTGNTGNTIYF
cdr3_nt: TGTGCCAGCAGTCTCGGGACAGGGAACACTGGAAACACCATATATTTT
clone_size: NA
j_call: TRBJ1-3
d_call: TRBD1
v_call: TRBV28

cdr3_aa: CASSPRLERGTEAFF
cdr3_nt: TGTGCCAGTAGTCCTCGCTTGGAGAGGGGGACTGAAGCTTTCTTT
clone_size: NA
j_call: TRBJ1-1
d_call: NA
v_call: TRBV19

cdr3_aa: CASSEPGTGGQETQYF
cdr3_nt: TGTGCCAGCAGCGAACCCGGGACAGGGGGCCAGGAGACCCAGTACTTC
clone_size: NA
j_call: TRBJ2-5
d_call: TRBD1
v_call: TRBV28

cdr3_aa: CASSQSGVTTEAFF
cdr3_nt: TGCGCCAGCAGTCAATCGGGCGTAACGACTGAAGCTTTCTTT
clone_size: NA
j_call: TRBJ1-1
d_call: NA
v_call: TRBV23-1

cdr3_aa: CASGLVGTGFGYTF
cdr3_nt: TGTGCTAGTGGTTTGGTTGGGACAGGGTTTGGCTACACCTTC
clone_size: NA
j_call: TRBJ1-2
d_call: TRBD1
v_call: TRBV12-5

cdr3_aa: CAWIRGGGEKLFF
cdr3_nt: TGTGCCTGGATCAGGGGTGGCGGTGAAAAACTGTTTTTT
clone_size: NA
j_call: TRBJ1-4
d_call: NA
v_call: TRBV30